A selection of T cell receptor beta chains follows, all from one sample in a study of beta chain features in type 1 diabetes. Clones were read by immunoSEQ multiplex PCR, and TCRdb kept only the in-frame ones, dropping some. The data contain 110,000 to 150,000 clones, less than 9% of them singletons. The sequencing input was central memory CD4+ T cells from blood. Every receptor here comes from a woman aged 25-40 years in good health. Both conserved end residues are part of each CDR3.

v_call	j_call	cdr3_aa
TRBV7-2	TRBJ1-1	CASSLATENTEAFF
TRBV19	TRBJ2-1	CASSGIWGDNEQFF
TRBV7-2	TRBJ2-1	CASSFWGGNEQFF
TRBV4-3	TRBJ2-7	CASSQGHGTSYEQYF
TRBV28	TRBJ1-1	CASSPRTGWAEAFF
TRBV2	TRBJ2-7	CASSGMGQSYEQYF
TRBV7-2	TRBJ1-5	CASSWDSSNQPQHF
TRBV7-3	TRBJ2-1	CASSLGLAENNEQFF
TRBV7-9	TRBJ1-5	CASSPGGVRGNQPQHF
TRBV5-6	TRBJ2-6	CASTTFTGQPLLRANVLTF
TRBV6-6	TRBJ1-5	CASSDGGFNQPQHF
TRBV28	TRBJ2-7	CAITPAASGAYEQYF
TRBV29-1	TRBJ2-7	CSVVLTTRTGTYEQYF
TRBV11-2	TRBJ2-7	CASSLGITAYEQYF
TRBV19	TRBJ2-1	CASSILPITEGGQFF
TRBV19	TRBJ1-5	CASSPTTGYNQPQHF
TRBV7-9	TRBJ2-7	CASSLPLDRGGSYEQYF
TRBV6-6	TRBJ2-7	CASSGTSATYEQYF
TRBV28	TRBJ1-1	CASTTSGTENTEAFF
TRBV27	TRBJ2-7	CASSKTGNSPNSYEQYF